This T cell receptor beta chain is drawn from a study of neurological immune-mediated disorders. Findings of the study overall: Sharing of CDR3 amino acid sequences among expanded clones across subjects was absent, suggesting private repertoires in all groups. When the repertoires were grouped phylogenetically, those of 18 of the 34 multiple sclerosis patients came together in a single cluster of related CDR3 sequences, which points to a possible repertoire-level signature.

CDR3 length: 16 amino acids. CDR1 is MDHEN, CDR2 SYDVKM, per germline. Trimming took 4 bases from V and 1 from J; bases not matched to a gene: 7. It was from 2 million PBMCs stored at -80 C that the unsorted libraries were obtained. In each sequencing run, over 180 million TCR-beta sequences were generated from 15-18 subjects. TCRdb used MiXCR to reprocess the 5' RACE reads, holding one entry per CDR3 protein. This sample has nearly 60,000 distinct CDR3 sequences, with approximately 3.6% found just once. The table lists this clonotype with many counts. Its antigen is still unknown. Input material: PBMCs. The genes are TRBV28 and TRBJ1-1, with 9 bases aligning to TRBD1. The sequence came from a woman aged 55-69 years with multiple sclerosis. The chain's CDR3 is CASSSPPGQGNTEAFF. For the CDR3, the DNA is TGTGCCAGCAGTTCGCCACCGGGACAGGGGAACACTGAAGCTTTCTTT. The complete variable domain, with remaining parts taken from reference TRBV28 and TRBJ1-1, reads DVKVTQSSRYLVKRTGEKVFLECVQDMDHENMFWYRQDPGLGLRLIYFSYDVKMKEKGDIPEGYSVSREKKERFSLILESASTNQTSMYLCASSSPPGQGNTEAFFGQGTRLTVV.